The rows below give T cell receptor beta chains drawn from one sample of a study of blood T cell repertoires in COVID-19. Some clones are missing from TCRdb's copy, which holds only in-frame ones; the method was immunoSEQ multiplex PCR. This table has about 86,000 clones, around 87% appearing once. What was sequenced was peripheral blood. The receptor source for this set is a human donor in a cohort sampled during active COVID-19. Both conserved end residues are part of each CDR3. A D gene is named only where the DNA matches it firmly. Some rows have no size entry. The others give once, few or many, or a class for an expanded clone.

>TRBV25-1|-|TRBJ2-1|once
CASSTGNEQFF
>TRBV7-6|TRBD1|TRBJ1-3|once
CASSAGDRGRDASGNTIYF
>TRBV19|TRBD1|TRBJ1-5|-
CASSDRGRGSNQPQHF
>TRBV5-6|TRBD2|TRBJ2-1|-
CASSLELAGGGNEQFF
>TRBV9|-|TRBJ2-1|-
CASSPLERPTYNEQFF
>TRBV2|TRBD1|TRBJ2-7|-
CASSPQGYEQYF
>TRBV29-1|-|TRBJ1-1|-
CSVRGGQLNTEAFF
>TRBV4-1|TRBD2|TRBJ2-7|few
CASSQIYGAGAYEQYF
>TRBV11-2|-|TRBJ1-1|-
CASSLWKDSFWGTEAFF
>TRBV27|TRBD1|TRBJ2-7|-
CASSRPGQGTGEQYF
>TRBV5-4|-|TRBJ2-7|-
CASSRGQTVSYEQYF
>TRBV5-1|TRBD2|TRBJ2-7|-
CASSSGLAGGINEQYF
>TRBV9|-|TRBJ1-1|-
CASSTGQTNTEAFF
>TRBV27|-|TRBJ2-7|medium-sized
CASSPRLVNEQYF
>TRBV30|TRBD1|TRBJ1-1|-
CAWSPGTGITEAFF
>TRBV3-1/TRBV3-2|TRBD1|TRBJ2-5|-
CASRRQGPQETQYF
>TRBV6-5|TRBD2|TRBJ2-5|-
CASRGLATIETQYF
>TRBV28|-|TRBJ2-1|-
CASTSGGGPYNEQFF
>TRBV20-1|-|TRBJ1-2|-
CSASHGEANYGYTF
>TRBV5-6|-|TRBJ1-2|-
CASSLWEGNHGYTF
>TRBV7-9|TRBD1|TRBJ2-5|-
CASGKGQGETQYF
>TRBV29-1|-|TRBJ1-1|-
CSGLDQMNTEAFF
>TRBV6-5|TRBD1|TRBJ2-3|few
CASSRQGDTQYF
>TRBV19|-|TRBJ2-3|-
CASSMSRTFTDTQYF
>TRBV7-3|-|TRBJ1-2|-
CASSSGQRGGYTF
>TRBV28|-|TRBJ1-2|-
CASRQGEPRNYGYTF
>TRBV18|TRBD2|TRBJ2-6|-
CASSPLAGRASGANVLTF
>TRBV7-3|TRBD2|TRBJ2-1|-
CASSLGRTSPNEQFF
>TRBV9|-|TRBJ2-2|-
CASSVVENTGELFF
>TRBV3-1/TRBV3-2|-|TRBJ2-2|-
CASSLGTLTGELFF
>TRBV11-2|TRBD1|TRBJ1-6|once
CASSSTGTGRAPLHF
>TRBV6-6|-|TRBJ2-2|-
CASSQGIFNTGELFF
>TRBV7-2|TRBD2|TRBJ2-1|-
CASSGGGLAYNEQFF
>TRBV15|-|TRBJ2-7|-
CATSRETGRNHYEQYF
>TRBV6-5|-|TRBJ2-2|-
CASSYSGLSPGELFF
>TRBV19|-|TRBJ1-1|-
CASSKLGVRASRDTEAFF
>TRBV28|TRBD1|TRBJ2-5|once
CASSRIDRAETQYF
>TRBV14|-|TRBJ2-1|few
CASSQEYRYLFF
>TRBV5-4|-|TRBJ2-1|-
CASSLALASYNEQFF
>TRBV3-1/TRBV3-2|-|TRBJ2-2|once
CASSPNRLYTGELFF
>TRBV5-1|-|TRBJ1-1|-
CASSPGGSPNTEAFF
>TRBV25-1|-|TRBJ1-5|-
CASGVGGQPQHF
>TRBV19|-|TRBJ2-3|few
CASSGSGLSTDTQYF
>TRBV10-3|TRBD1|TRBJ2-3|-
CAISKGQGVGLTDTQYF
>TRBV12-5|-|TRBJ1-4|-
CASGGTSGNEKLFF
>TRBV28|-|TRBJ2-7|once
CASGILAYEQYF
>TRBV19|TRBD1|TRBJ1-5|-
CASSGTGGNQPQHF
>TRBV28|-|TRBJ1-4|few
CASSFRGGNEKLFF
>TRBV28|-|TRBJ2-3|-
CASSLHRNSGNTDTQYF
>TRBV30|-|TRBJ1-5|few
CAWSPGPNQPQHF
>TRBV11-2|-|TRBJ1-2|-
CASSLDERKGYTF
>TRBV7-6|TRBD1|TRBJ2-7|-
CASSVGQGNSYEQYF
>TRBV19|-|TRBJ1-2|-
CASSRHRESYGYTF
>TRBV4-2|TRBD2|TRBJ2-3|-
CASSYNYMTSGSQTDTQYF
>TRBV3-1/TRBV3-2|-|TRBJ2-3|-
CASSPIRREDTQYF
>TRBV5-1|-|TRBJ2-1|-
CASSLDGVGQFF
>TRBV28|-|TRBJ2-5|few
CASSAAQGRGKTQYF
>TRBV5-1|TRBD1|TRBJ1-2|-
CASSSTTGASYGYTF
>TRBV27|-|TRBJ2-3|-
CASSPMEWFSTDTQYF
>TRBV7-9|-|TRBJ2-7|-
CASSLAERAYEQYF